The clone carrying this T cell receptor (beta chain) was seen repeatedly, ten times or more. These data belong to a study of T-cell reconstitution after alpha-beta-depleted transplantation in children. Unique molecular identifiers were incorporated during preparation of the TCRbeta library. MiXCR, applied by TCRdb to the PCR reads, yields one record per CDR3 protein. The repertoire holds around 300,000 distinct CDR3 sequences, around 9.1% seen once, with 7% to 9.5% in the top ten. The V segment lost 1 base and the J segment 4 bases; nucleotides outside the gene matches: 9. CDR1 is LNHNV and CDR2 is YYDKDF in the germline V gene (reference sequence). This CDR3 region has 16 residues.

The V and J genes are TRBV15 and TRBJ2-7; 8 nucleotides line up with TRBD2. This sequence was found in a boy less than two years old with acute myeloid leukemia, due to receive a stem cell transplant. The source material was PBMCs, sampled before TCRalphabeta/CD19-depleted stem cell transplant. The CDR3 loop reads CATSRVSVAGRYEQYF. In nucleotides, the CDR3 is TGTGCCACCAGCAGAGTATCGGTAGCGGGAAGGTACGAGCAGTACTTC.